Listed here are 5 T cell receptor beta chains from one sample, sequenced in a study of monozygotic twins with inflammatory bowel disease. TCRdb re-called the 5' RACE reads, yielding one record per CDR3 amino acid sequence without DNA. The table lists 400,000 to 500,000 distinct CDR3 sequences. Sample: blood. The receptors originated from a human donor with ulcerative colitis or Crohn's disease, or a healthy co-twin of an affected twin (not recorded which).

The chain has TRBV7-2 and TRBJ2-5; TCRdb names TRBD2, which stays unverified in the absence of DNA. Germline V gives CDR1 SGHTA, CDR2 FQGNSA. The CDR3 has 16 amino acids. CDR3: CASSLASGRTQVTQYF.

This chain uses TRBV9 with TRBJ1-2; TCRdb's D call, TRBD1, is unchecked because there is no DNA. From germline, CDR1 is SGDLS and CDR2 YYNGEE. This CDR3 comprises 14 residues. The CDR3 reads CASSPTPGHYGYTF.

The gene calls are TRBV7-9 and TRBJ2-1; the D call of TRBD2 rests on TCRdb alone, since no DNA is present to check it. Per the germline V gene, CDR1 is SEHNR and CDR2 is FQNEAQ (reference sequence). This CDR3 is 17 amino acids long. The CDR3 loop is CASSLALGTSGRNEQFF.

The genes are TRBV4-1 and TRBJ2-7. Germline V lookup: CDR1 MGHRA, CDR2 YSYEKL. This CDR3 is 15 amino acids long. The CDR3 sequence: CASSQDPSKYYEQYF.

The chain recombines TRBV7-3 with TRBJ1-2. CDR1 is SGHTA and CDR2 is FQGTGA in the germline V gene. The CDR3 contains 13 residues. CDR3 residues: CASSFSRVGGYTF.